This T cell receptor beta chain was recovered during a study of blood T cell repertoires in COVID-19. At the level of the study: The United States, Italy and Spain supplied acute and convalescent COVID-19 samples. T cells, B-cell-depleted T cells, or PBMCs supplied cDNA or gDNA.

The CDR3 length is 11 residues. The germline gives CDR1 SGHAT, CDR2 FQNNGV. Trimming took 5 bases from V and 8 from J, leaving 6 bases between them. This table comes from immunoSEQ multiplex PCR, and its TCRdb copy is limited to in-frame clones, with some not included. The repertoire consists of about 110,000 clones, with over 65% occurring once and the leading ten covering more than 0.65%. This TCR was recovered from a human donor with acute or convalescent COVID-19. The donor label of this sample is uncertain. Material for sequencing was peripheral blood. The V call is TRBV11-2, the J call TRBJ2-2; D is undetermined. As DNA, the CDR3 is TGTGCCAGCAGCGCCGCGGGGGAGCTGTTTTTT. The encoded protein is CASSAAGELFF. Complete variable domain (other parts from reference TRBV11-2 and TRBJ2-2): EAGVAQSPRYKIIEKRQSVAFWCNPISGHATLYWYQQILGQGPKLLIQFQNNGVVDDSQLPKDRFSAERLKGVDSTLKIQPAKLEDSAVYLCASSAAGELFFGEGSRLTVL.